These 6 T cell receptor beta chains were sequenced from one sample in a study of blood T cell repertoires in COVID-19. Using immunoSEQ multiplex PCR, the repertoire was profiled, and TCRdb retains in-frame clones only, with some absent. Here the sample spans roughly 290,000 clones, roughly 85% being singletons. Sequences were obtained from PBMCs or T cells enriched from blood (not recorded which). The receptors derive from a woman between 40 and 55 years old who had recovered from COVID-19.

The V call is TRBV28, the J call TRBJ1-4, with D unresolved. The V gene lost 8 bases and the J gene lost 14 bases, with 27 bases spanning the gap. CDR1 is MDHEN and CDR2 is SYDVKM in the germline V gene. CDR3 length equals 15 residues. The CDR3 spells CASAYPGARDPSLFF. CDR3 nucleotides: TGTGCCAGCGCCTATCCGGGCGCGAGGGATCCCTCGCTGTTTTTT.

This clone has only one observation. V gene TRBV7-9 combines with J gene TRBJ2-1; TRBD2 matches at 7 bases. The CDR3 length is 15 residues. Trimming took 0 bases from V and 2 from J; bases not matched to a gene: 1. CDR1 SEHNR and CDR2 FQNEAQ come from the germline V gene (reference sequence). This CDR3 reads CASSLAAGAYNEQFF. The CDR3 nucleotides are TGTGCCAGCAGCTTAGCCGCGGGGGCCTACAATGAGCAGTTCTTC.

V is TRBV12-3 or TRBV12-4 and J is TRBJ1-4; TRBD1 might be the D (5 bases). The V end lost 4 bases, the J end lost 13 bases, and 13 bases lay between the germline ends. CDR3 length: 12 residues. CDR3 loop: CASSWGRGRLFF. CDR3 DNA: TGTGCCAGCAGTTGGGGAAGGGGTCGACTGTTTTTT.

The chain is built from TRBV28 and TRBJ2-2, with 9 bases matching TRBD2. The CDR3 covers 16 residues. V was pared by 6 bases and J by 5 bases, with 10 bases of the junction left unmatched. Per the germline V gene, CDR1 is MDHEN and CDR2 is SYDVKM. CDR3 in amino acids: CASRASGTSRTGELFF. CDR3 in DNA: TGTGCCAGCAGAGCGTCCGGGACTAGCCGGACCGGGGAGCTGTTTTTT.

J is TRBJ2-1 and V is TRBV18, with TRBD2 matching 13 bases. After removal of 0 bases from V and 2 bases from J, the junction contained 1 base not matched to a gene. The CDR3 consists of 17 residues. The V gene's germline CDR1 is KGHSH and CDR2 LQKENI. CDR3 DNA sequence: TGTGCCAGCTCACCACCCGGGACTAGCGGGACCTACAATGAGCAGTTCTTC. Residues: CASSPPGTSGTYNEQFF.

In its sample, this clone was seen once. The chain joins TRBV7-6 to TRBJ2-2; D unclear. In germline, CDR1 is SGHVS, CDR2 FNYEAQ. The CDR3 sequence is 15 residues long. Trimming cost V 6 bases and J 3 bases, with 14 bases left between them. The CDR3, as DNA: TGTGCCAGCAGTTACGAACAGAGCTACACCGGGGAGCTGTTTTTT. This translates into CASSYEQSYTGELFF.